These 23 T cell receptor beta chains were sequenced from one sample in a study of neoadjuvant anti-PD-1 for oral cavity cancer. Profiling relied on immunoSEQ multiplex PCR, and the TCRdb table lists in-frame clones only, not all of them. This sample carries more than 6,500 clones, over 65% of them seen once, and the ten largest clones take approximately 3%. This specimen consisted of PBMCs, obtained before nivolumab (anti-PD-1) treatment. The receptors were gathered from a person aged 35-79 years with oral cavity squamous cell carcinoma.

This chain links TRBV11-2 with TRBJ1-2; D is unresolved. The CDR3 is 14 amino acids. Germline V gene lookup returns CDR1 SGHAT and CDR2 FQNNGV. Trimming stripped 0 bases from V and 7 bases from J, with 12 bases between. The CDR3 spells CASSLDFSAGGYTF. The CDR3 DNA reads TGTGCCAGCAGCTTAGATTTTTCAGCCGGTGGCTACACCTTC. Full variable domain (remainder filled in from reference TRBV11-2 and TRBJ1-2): EAGVAQSPRYKIIEKRQSVAFWCNPISGHATLYWYQQILGQGPKLLIQFQNNGVVDDSQLPKDRFSAERLKGVDSTLKIQPAKLEDSAVYLCASSLDFSAGGYTFGSGTRLTVV.

The chain is built from TRBV6-5 and TRBJ1-1; D might be TRBD1 (5 bases). The CDR3 loop spans 15 amino acids. Trimming stripped 5 bases from V and 1 base from J, with 14 bases between. Germline CDR1 reads MNHEY; CDR2 reads SVGAGI. The CDR3 sequence: CASSPAGQQNTEAFF. The CDR3 DNA follows: TGTGCCAGCAGTCCCGCGGGGCAGCAGAACACTGAAGCTTTCTTT.

In this sample, this clone turned up a few times. The rearrangement links TRBV7-8 to TRBJ1-2; D is ambiguous. The CDR3 consists of 13 residues. Germline-derived CDR1 and CDR2 are SGHVS and FQNEAQ. Trimming took off 1 base at V and 8 bases at J, with 11 bases between the two ends. The CDR3 bases are TGTGCCAGCAGCTTAGGGATAAGAGGAGGCTACACCTTC. Protein sequence: CASSLGIRGGYTF.

This clone was found once. The rearrangement links TRBV9 to TRBJ2-5; no clear D gene. This CDR3 comprises 17 residues. V was cut by 2 bases and J by 5 bases, with 22 bases left in between. The germline CDR1 and CDR2 sequences are SGDLS and YYNGEE. CDR3 coding DNA: TGTGCCAGCAGCGTCTTAAGAATCCCCAGGCTCTGTGAGACCCAGTACTTC. Translating gives CASSVLRIPRLCETQYF. The variable domain in full, with the rest retrieved from reference TRBV9 and TRBJ2-5, is DSGVTQTPKHLITATGQRVTLRCSPRSGDLSVYWYQQSLDQGLQFLIQYYNGEERAKGNILERFSAQQFPDLHSELNLSSLELGDSALYFCASSVLRIPRLCETQYFGPGTRLLVL.

This rearrangement joins TRBV9 to TRBJ2-6; D perhaps matches TRBD2 (5 bases). Trimming shortened V by 4 bases and J by 4 bases, and 15 bases separated the two germline ends. This CDR3 is 16 amino acids long. CDR1 and CDR2 (germline): SGDLS, YYNGEE. The CDR3: CASSNTLGGGANVLTF. The CDR3 nucleotides read TGTGCCAGCAGCAACACCCTTGGAGGAGGGGCCAACGTCCTGACTTTC.

This sequence joins TRBV19 and TRBJ1-3, with 8 nucleotides matching TRBD1. CDR1 and CDR2 from the germline V gene are LNHDA and SQIVND (reference sequence). V shed 5 bases and J 6 bases; nucleotides not matched to a gene: 9. The CDR3 is made up of 15 amino acids. The CDR3 DNA follows: TGTGCCAGTAGTCCGACGGACAGGGAATTAAACACCATATATTTT. It encodes CASSPTDRELNTIYF. The variable domain in full, with the rest retrieved from reference TRBV19 and TRBJ1-3, is DGGITQSPKYLFRKEGQNVTLSCEQNLNHDAMYWYRQDPGQGLRLIYYSQIVNDFQKGDIAEGYSVSREKKESFPLTVTSAQKNPTAFYLCASSPTDRELNTIYFGEGSWLTVV.

This chain links TRBV19 with TRBJ1-6; 7 bases map to TRBD1. CDR1 and CDR2 from the germline V gene are LNHDA and SQIVND (reference sequence). This CDR3 has 14 residues. J gave up 6 bases and V 3 bases, and 2 bases lay outside the gene matches. The CDR3 region is CASSMGDSNSPLHF. For the CDR3, the DNA is TGTGCCAGTAGTATGGGGGACAGTAATTCACCCCTCCACTTT. Based on the CDR3 plus reference TRBV19 and TRBJ1-6, the full variable domain is DGGITQSPKYLFRKEGQNVTLSCEQNLNHDAMYWYRQDPGQGLRLIYYSQIVNDFQKGDIAEGYSVSREKKESFPLTVTSAQKNPTAFYLCASSMGDSNSPLHFGNGTRLTVT.

This clone was counted once. The V call is TRBV28, the J call TRBJ2-7, with D possibly being TRBD1 or TRBD2 (5 bases each). There are 15 residues in the CDR3. CDR1 and CDR2 (germline): MDHEN, SYDVKM. V gave up 5 bases and J gave up 3 bases, with 17 bases separating them. For the CDR3, the DNA is TGTGCCAGCAGTAGAACCGGGACGGAGGACTACGAGCAGTACTTC. Encoded protein: CASSRTGTEDYEQYF.

The rearrangement uses TRBV5-4 and TRBJ2-7; 10 bases agree with TRBD1. Germline CDR1 reads SGHNT; CDR2 reads YYREEE (reference sequence). V shed 4 bases, J shed 5 bases, and the junction held 9 bases outside the gene matches. The CDR3 is made up of 15 amino acids. For the CDR3, the DNA is TGTGCCAGCAGCCGGACGACAGGGGGCGCTCACGAGCAGTACTTC. This codes for CASSRTTGGAHEQYF.

The chain employs TRBV5-1 and TRBJ2-7; TRBD1 is a possible D gene (6 bases). V was shortened by 6 bases and J by 5 bases, with 9 bases between the two germline ends. The germline V gene has CDR1 SGHRS and CDR2 YFSETQ. The CDR3 loop spans 11 amino acids. Here the CDR3 reads CASNQGNEQYF. The CDR3 DNA follows: TGCGCCAGCAACCAGGGGAACGAGCAGTACTTC.

The J gene is TRBJ2-5, the V gene TRBV7-9; 8 nucleotides line up with TRBD1. Germline V gene data show CDR1 as SEHNR and CDR2 as FQNEAQ (reference sequence). The CDR3 length is 15 residues. Trimming at V came to 5 bases and at J to 2 bases, leaving 7 bases not matched to a gene. As DNA, the CDR3 is TGTGCCAGCAGCCGCCGACAGGGGCGACAAGAGACCCAGTACTTC. Translating gives CASSRRQGRQETQYF.

The genes are TRBV19 and TRBJ1-2, with D unresolved. The CDR3 contains 14 residues. V was pared by 3 bases and J by 8 bases, with 16 bases between. The germline V gene encodes CDR1 LNHDA and CDR2 SQIVND (reference sequence). CDR3 in amino acids: CASSIPRTTNGYTF. CDR3 bases: TGTGCCAGTAGTATCCCCCGTACAACTAACGGCTACACCTTC.

This chain joins TRBV7-2 and TRBJ1-5, with TRBD1 identical over 7 bases. The CDR3 totals 14 residues. The germline V gene encodes CDR1 SGHTA and CDR2 FQGNSA. The V and J ends lost 4 bases and 3 bases, in that order; junction bases with no gene match: 3. CDR3 protein: CASSSGQLNQPQHF. Written as DNA, the CDR3 is TGTGCCAGCAGCTCGGGACAGCTCAATCAGCCCCAGCATTTT.

As concerns this clone: The junction departs from germline at one end; a sequencing error may be responsible. The chain joins TRBV2 to TRBJ1-1; TRBD1 aligns across 9 bases. The germline gives CDR1 SNHLY, CDR2 FYNNEI. CDR3 length equals 15 residues. Here the CDR3 DNA reads TGTGCCAGCAGGGAAGGGACAGGGAGGAAGACTGAAGCTTTCTTT. It yields the protein CASREGTGRKTEAFF.

This chain links TRBV13 with TRBJ1-1; 7 nucleotides agree with TRBD1. The trim removed 1 base at V and 5 bases at J, leaving 4 bases unmatched. Per the germline V gene, CDR1 is PRHDT and CDR2 is FYEKMQ (reference sequence). The CDR3 is made up of 14 amino acids. The CDR3 sequence: CASSLERGRTEAFF. The CDR3 DNA sequence: TGTGCCAGCAGCTTAGAGAGGGGGCGAACTGAAGCTTTCTTT. The full variable domain, completed using reference TRBV13 and TRBJ1-1, is AAGVIQSPRHLIKEKRETATLKCYPIPRHDTVYWYQQGPGQDPQFLISFYEKMQSDKGSIPDRFSAQQFSDYHSELNMSSLELGDSALYFCASSLERGRTEAFFGQGTRLTVV.

The rearrangement links TRBV19 to TRBJ1-2; no firm D call. With 5 bases removed from V and 2 bases from J, the gap between germline ends came to 9 bases. Germline loops: CDR1 LNHDA, CDR2 SQIVND (reference sequence). The CDR3 loop spans 13 amino acids. Here the CDR3 DNA reads TGTGCCAGTAGTGATGTCCAGAACTATGGCTACACCTTC. Translating gives CASSDVQNYGYTF. Looking up the rest from reference TRBV19 and TRBJ1-2 gives the full variable domain: DGGITQSPKYLFRKEGQNVTLSCEQNLNHDAMYWYRQDPGQGLRLIYYSQIVNDFQKGDIAEGYSVSREKKESFPLTVTSAQKNPTAFYLCASSDVQNYGYTFGSGTRLTVV.

The chain carries TRBV12-1 and TRBJ1-2; TRBD1, the table's D call, was not compared with the DNA. TRBV12-1 counts as a pseudogene. CDR3 length: 17 amino acids. Here the CDR3 reads CASSFAGTGSPNYGYTF. The CDR3 coding sequence is TGTGCCAGCAGCTTTGCTGGGACAGGAAGCCCGAACTATGGCTACACCTTC.

In this sample, this clone turned up a few times. This chain uses TRBV6-5 with TRBJ1-6; D might be TRBD1 (5 bases). The V end was cut by 2 bases, the J end by 7 bases, with 6 bases between. Germline loops: CDR1 MNHEY, CDR2 SVGAGI. This CDR3 contains 13 residues. The CDR3 reads CASSYEGNSPLHF. CDR3 in DNA: TGTGCCAGCAGTTACGAGGGGAATTCACCCCTCCACTTT.

In DNA, the CDR3 is TGTGCCAGTAGTATAAATCGGGACACCGGTCAGCCCCAGCATTTT. Protein: CASSINRDTGQPQHF. The chain links TRBV19 to TRBJ1-5; D is possibly TRBD1 (6 bases). CDR1 is LNHDA and CDR2 is SQIVND in the germline V gene (reference sequence). V lost 2 bases and J 6 bases, leaving 14 bases between the germline ends. CDR3 size: 15 residues.

The V gene is TRBV9, the J gene TRBJ1-1; D may be TRBD1 (5 bases). This CDR3 is built from 14 residues. Trimming took 0 bases from V and 0 from J, leaving 6 bases between them. Germline V CDR1 and CDR2: SGDLS, YYNGEE. Here the CDR3 DNA reads TGTGCCAGCAGCGTAGAGGGGATGAACACTGAAGCTTTCTTT. It encodes CASSVEGMNTEAFF.

The chain uses TRBV29-1 and TRBJ1-2, with 7 bases aligning to TRBD1. CDR1 and CDR2 (germline): SQVTM, ANQGSEA. This CDR3 is 17 amino acids long. Trimming at V came to 3 bases and at J to 0 bases, leaving 13 bases not matched to a gene. CDR3 loop: CSVDSLLPGQSNYGYTF. The CDR3 bases are TGCAGCGTTGATTCCCTATTACCGGGACAGTCTAACTATGGCTACACCTTC.

The chain carries TRBV5-1 and TRBJ1-1; a weak D match, TRBD1 (5 bases). Germline V gene data show CDR1 as SGHRS and CDR2 as YFSETQ. Deletions cut 0 bases from V and 1 base from J, with 7 bases between. The CDR3 totals 14 residues. CDR3 sequence (DNA): TGCGCCAGCAGCTTGGATGGGGGGAACACTGAAGCTTTCTTT. It encodes CASSLDGGNTEAFF. The full variable domain, in which reference TRBV5-1 and TRBJ1-1 provide the parts outside the CDR3, is KAGVTQTPRYLIKTRGQQVTLSCSPISGHRSVSWYQQTPGQGLQFLFEYFSETQRNKGNFPGRFSGRQFSNSRSEMNVSTLELGDSALYLCASSLDGGNTEAFFGQGTRLTVV.

The chain joins TRBV6-5 to TRBJ1-1, with a tentative D call TRBD1 (6 bases). Germline lookup yields CDR1 MNHEY and CDR2 SVGAGI. The V end lost 11 bases, the J end lost 4 bases, and 20 bases lay between the germline ends. The CDR3 extends over 14 amino acids. DNA for the CDR3: TGTGCCTCAACACGGGGGGGCATAGGCACTGAAGCTTTCTTT. It specifies CASTRGGIGTEAFF.